A single sample gave rise to the 6 T cell receptor beta chains below, sequenced in a study of cytomegalovirus exposure and HLA in healthy donors. The method was immunoSEQ multiplex PCR; TCRdb's version includes in-frame clones alone and lacks a portion of them. This table has around 54,000 clones, roughly 89% appearing once. The specimen sequenced was PBMCs. These receptors originate from a woman under 30 in good health and CMV-seropositive.

V and J are TRBV6-4 and TRBJ2-3; D is perhaps TRBD1 (6 bases). Germline V CDR1 and CDR2: MRHNA, SNTAGT. The CDR3 length is 14 residues. V shed 4 bases and J shed 6 bases, with 14 bases lying between them. CDR3 DNA sequence: TGTGCCAGCAGTGCAGGGGCCGCATCGGATACGCAGTATTTT. Translation: CASSAGAASDTQYF.

This sequence joins TRBV19 and TRBJ2-5; possible D gene TRBD1, 5 bases. The end of the DNA aligns better with TRBJ2-7, so the J call may be wrong. Looked up from germline, CDR1 is LNHDA and CDR2 is SQIVND (reference sequence). The CDR3 is made up of 15 amino acids. In DNA form, the CDR3 reads TGTGCCAGTAGACCACCGGGTTCAGGGTCCCACGAGCAGTACTTC. Translated, it gives CASRPPGSGSHEQYF.

The chain joins TRBV9 to TRBJ1-2; D uncertain. V was trimmed by 0 bases and J by 0 bases, leaving 6 bases between them. CDR3 length: 14 residues. Germline assignment: CDR1 SGDLS and CDR2 YYNGEE. CDR3 coding DNA: TGTGCCAGCAGCGTAGCCGGTTCTAACTATGGCTACACCTTC. Its translation: CASSVAGSNYGYTF.

The chain combines TRBV5-1 with TRBJ1-1, with 11 bases matching TRBD1. The CDR3 extends over 15 amino acids. In germline, CDR1 is SGHRS, CDR2 YFSETQ. The ends lost 0 bases at V and 3 bases at J; junction bases unmatched: 1. CDR3 in DNA: TGCGCCAGCAGCTTGGGGACAGGGGGCGACACTGAAGCTTTCTTT. Its protein is CASSLGTGGDTEAFF.

V usage is TRBV13 and J usage is TRBJ2-2; TRBD2 is a possible D gene (6 bases). The CDR3 runs to 15 residues. With 1 base removed from V and 4 bases from J, the gap between germline ends came to 10 bases. CDR1 and CDR2 from the germline V gene are PRHDT and FYEKMQ (reference sequence). CDR3 sequence: CASSLDSGGTGELFF. CDR3 sequence (DNA): TGTGCCAGCAGCTTAGATTCCGGGGGCACCGGGGAGCTGTTTTTT.

The chain carries TRBV10-3 and TRBJ2-3; weak D call: TRBD2 (7 bases). Trimming removed 11 bases at V and 1 base at J, with 16 bases between. Germline values: CDR1 ENHRY, CDR2 SYGVKD. The CDR3 runs 14 residues. The CDR3 sequence: CASRGGRGTDTQYF. The CDR3 nucleotides are TGTGCCTCGAGGGGGGGCCGAGGCACAGATACGCAGTATTTT.